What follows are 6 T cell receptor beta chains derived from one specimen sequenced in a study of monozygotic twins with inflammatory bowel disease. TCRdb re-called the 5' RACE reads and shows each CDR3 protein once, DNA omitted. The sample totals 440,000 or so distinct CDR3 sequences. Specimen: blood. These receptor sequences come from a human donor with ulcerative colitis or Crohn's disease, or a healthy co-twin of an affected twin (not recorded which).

CDR3 residues: CSATGTGGGEQYF. The gene calls are TRBV29-1 and TRBJ2-7; TCRdb's assignment of TRBD1 cannot be checked, as there is no DNA. Germline values: CDR1 SQVTM, CDR2 ANQGSEA. CDR3 length equals 13 residues.

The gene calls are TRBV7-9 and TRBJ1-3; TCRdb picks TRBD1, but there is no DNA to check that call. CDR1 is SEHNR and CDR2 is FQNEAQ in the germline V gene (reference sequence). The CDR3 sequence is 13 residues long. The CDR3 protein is CASSLIPGDTIYF.

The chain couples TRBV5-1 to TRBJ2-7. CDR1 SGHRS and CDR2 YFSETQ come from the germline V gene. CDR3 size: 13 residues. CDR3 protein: CASRTQSSYEQYF.

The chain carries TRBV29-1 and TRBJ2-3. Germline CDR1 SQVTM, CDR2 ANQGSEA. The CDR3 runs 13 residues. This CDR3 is CSGRGGAVDTQYF.

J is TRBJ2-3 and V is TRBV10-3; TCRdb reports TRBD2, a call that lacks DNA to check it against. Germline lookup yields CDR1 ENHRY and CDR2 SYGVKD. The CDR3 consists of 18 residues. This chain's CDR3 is CAISEHRTSGSIADTQYF.

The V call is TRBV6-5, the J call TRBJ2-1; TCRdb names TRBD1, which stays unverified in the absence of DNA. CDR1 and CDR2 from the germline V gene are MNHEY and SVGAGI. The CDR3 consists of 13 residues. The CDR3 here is CASRGQGGDEQFF.